This T cell receptor beta chain emerged from a study of blood T cell repertoires in COVID-19. The wider study: Researchers got acute and convalescent COVID-19 samples from the United States, Italy and Spain. From T cells, B-cell-depleted T cells, or PBMCs came the material, which was cDNA or gDNA.

Study processing details: Using reference gene primer amplification, nucleated cell counts were estimated. Produced via immunoSEQ multiplex PCR; TCRdb's table is partial and in-frame only. The V and J calls and the clone size are those of that table, but D and trimming were determined from the DNA. The profile shows more than 110,000 clones, about 80% of them singletons. The receptor's source is a human donor in a cohort sampled during active COVID-19. The sample consisted of peripheral blood.

CDR3 in DNA: TGTGCCAGCAGTGGGACTGGGACGGTCTATGGCTACACCTTC. Translating it yields CASSGTGTVYGYTF. The chain is built from TRBV28 and TRBJ1-2, with D perhaps TRBD1 (5 bases). CDR1 is MDHEN and CDR2 is SYDVKM in the germline V gene. The CDR3 spans 14 residues. V shed 5 bases and J shed 4 bases, with 14 bases lying between them.